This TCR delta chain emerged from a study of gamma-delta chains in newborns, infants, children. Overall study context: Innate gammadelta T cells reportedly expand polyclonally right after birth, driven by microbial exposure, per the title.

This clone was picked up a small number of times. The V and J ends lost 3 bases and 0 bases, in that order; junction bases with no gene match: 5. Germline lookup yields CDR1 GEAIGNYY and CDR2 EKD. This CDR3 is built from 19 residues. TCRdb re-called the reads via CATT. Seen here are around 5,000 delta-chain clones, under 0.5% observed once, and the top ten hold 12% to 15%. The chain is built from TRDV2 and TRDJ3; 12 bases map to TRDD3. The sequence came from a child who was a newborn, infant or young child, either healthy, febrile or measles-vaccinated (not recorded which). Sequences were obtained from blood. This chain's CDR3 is CACDVLGDTLSWDTRQMFF. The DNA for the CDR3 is TGTGCCTGTGACGTACTGGGGGATACCCTCTCCTGGGACACCCGACAGATGTTTTTC.